This TCR beta chain was captured in a study of T cell responses to AZD1222 COVID-19 vaccine. Study overall: Second-dose timings of about 4 or about 12 weeks were pooled. Notes on the study in general: Spike-specific TCR depth and breadth grew after two AZD1222 doses. Clonal diversity was possibly underestimated, and white British individuals and females predominated among donors.

Using immunoSEQ multiplex PCR, the repertoire was profiled, and TCRdb retains in-frame clones only, with some absent. Of around 78,000 clones listed, roughly 84% were seen once; the top ten hold less than 25%. The CDR3 length is 11 residues. Germline CDR1 reads DFQATT; CDR2 reads SNEGSKA (reference sequence). With 3 bases removed from V and 6 bases from J, the gap between germline ends came to 8 bases. This clone appeared once. What it recognizes is unknown. The TCR comes from an adult in good health. Sequenced here: peripheral blood, sampled on day 0 of AZD1222 vaccination. The chain combines TRBV20-1 with TRBJ1-2, with D hard to call. In DNA form, the CDR3 reads TGCAGTGCTAGCAGGATTGATGGCTACACCTTC. Translated, it gives CSASRIDGYTF.